These 8 T cell receptor beta chains were all obtained from the same sample, sequenced in a study of blood T cell repertoires in COVID-19. Sequencing used immunoSEQ multiplex PCR; TCRdb keeps in-frame clones, though not all of them. The repertoire consists of around 300,000 clones, with 90% occurring once and the leading ten covering approximately 4%. The sequenced sample consisted of PBMCs or T cells enriched from blood (not recorded which). These receptors originate from a woman between 18 and 29 years old with acute COVID-19.

The chain is built from TRBV25-1 and TRBJ1-2; 9 nucleotides line up with TRBD1. This CDR3 region has 15 residues. The V and J ends lost 5 bases and 2 bases, in that order; junction bases with no gene match: 6. Germline CDR1 reads MGHDK; CDR2 reads SYGVNS. The CDR3, as DNA: TGTGCCAGCAGTCCGCCGACAGGGGGGAACTATGGCTACACCTTC. It specifies CASSPPTGGNYGYTF.

The chain has TRBV10-3 and TRBJ2-1; 9 bases line up with TRBD2. V trimming: 6 bases; J trimming: 6 bases; junction bases outside the gene matches: 9. CDR3 length: 15 residues. The germline V gene has CDR1 ENHRY and CDR2 SYGVKD. The CDR3 protein is CAISETGTSLNEQFF. The CDR3 coding sequence is TGTGCCATCAGCGAGACTGGGACTAGCCTCAATGAGCAGTTCTTC.

This clone has only a few counts. V is TRBV30 and J is TRBJ1-5, with 7 bases fitting TRBD1. The J segment lost 4 bases and the V segment lost 5 bases, leaving 8 bases of the junction unmatched. Germline V gene lookup returns CDR1 GTSNPN and CDR2 SVGIG (reference sequence). This CDR3 is 14 amino acids long. CDR3 residues: CAWQPLQGNQPQHF. CDR3 nucleotides: TGTGCCTGGCAGCCTCTACAGGGGAATCAGCCCCAGCATTTT.

The chain couples TRBV7-6 to TRBJ1-2, with TRBD1 matching over 7 bases. Germline CDR1 SGHVS, CDR2 FNYEAQ. The CDR3 has 16 amino acids. V gave up 7 bases and J gave up 0 bases; unmatched junction bases: 11. CDR3 sequence: CASIFRRGPANYGYTF. The CDR3, as DNA: TGTGCCAGCATCTTTCGGAGGGGGCCAGCTAACTATGGCTACACCTTC.

The chain recombines TRBV6-6 with TRBJ1-3; a possible D gene is TRBD1 (6 bases). V lost 6 bases to trimming and J lost 0 bases, with 15 bases between them. CDR1 and CDR2 (germline): MNHNY, SVGAGI (reference sequence). This CDR3 is built from 16 residues. This CDR3 reads CASSKILGGSGNTIYF. In nucleotides, the CDR3 is TGTGCCAGCAGCAAAATACTAGGGGGCTCTGGAAACACCATATATTTT.

V gene TRBV19 combines with J gene TRBJ2-6; D is unresolved. The length of the CDR3 is 16 residues. The germline V and J ends were trimmed by 2 bases and 1 base, with 9 bases remaining between them. The germline gives CDR1 LNHDA, CDR2 SQIVND (reference sequence). CDR3 nucleotides: TGTGCCAGTAGTATACCCTCGCAGTCTGGGGCCAACGTCCTGACTTTC. It encodes CASSIPSQSGANVLTF.

This chain connects TRBV19 to TRBJ1-1; 8 nucleotides match TRBD1. This CDR3 is 11 amino acids long. Germline loops: CDR1 LNHDA, CDR2 SQIVND (reference sequence). Losses at the gene ends were 5 bases for V and 7 bases for J; bases not matched to a gene: 0. This chain's CDR3 is CASSGQGEAFF. The CDR3 DNA sequence: TGTGCCAGTAGTGGACAGGGTGAAGCTTTCTTT.

The CDR3 DNA is TGTGCCAGCAGCTTGGTACAGGGAGACACTGAAGCTTTCTTT. This translates into CASSLVQGDTEAFF. The chain is built from TRBV5-8 and TRBJ1-1, with D perhaps matching TRBD1 (6 bases). The CDR3 sequence is 14 residues long. The germline V and J ends were trimmed by 0 bases and 3 bases, with 9 bases remaining between them. Germline V gene data show CDR1 as SGHTS and CDR2 as YDEGEE.